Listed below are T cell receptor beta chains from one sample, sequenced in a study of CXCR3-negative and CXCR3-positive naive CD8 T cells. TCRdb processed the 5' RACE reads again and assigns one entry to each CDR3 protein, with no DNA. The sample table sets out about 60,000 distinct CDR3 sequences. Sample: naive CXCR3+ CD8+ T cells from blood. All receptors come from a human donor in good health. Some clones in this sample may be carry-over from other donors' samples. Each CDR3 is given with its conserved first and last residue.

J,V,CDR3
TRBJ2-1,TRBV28,CASSPHRNEQFF
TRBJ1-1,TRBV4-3,CASSPRLGGIMNTEAFF
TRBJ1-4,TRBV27,CASSLDRLREKLFF
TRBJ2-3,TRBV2,CASSWTSGVTDTQYF
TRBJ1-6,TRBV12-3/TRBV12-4,CAIFSGPTSYNSPLHF
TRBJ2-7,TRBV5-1,CAGRQGYEQYF
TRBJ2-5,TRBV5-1,CASSFTGTEETQYF
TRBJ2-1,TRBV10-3,CAIKGLAGPYNEQFF
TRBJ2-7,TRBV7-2,CASSYSRDSFYEQYF
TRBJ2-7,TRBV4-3,CASSQYTGTSIHEQYF
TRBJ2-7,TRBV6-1,CASSTSGQDYEQYF
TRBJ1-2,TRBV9,CASSVGSRYLANYGYTF
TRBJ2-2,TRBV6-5,CASSYYGAQNTGELFF
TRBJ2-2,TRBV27,CASSSGAPGLAGELFF
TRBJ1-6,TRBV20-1,CSARGEPWGIGNSPLHF
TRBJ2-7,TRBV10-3,CAISPGQDYEQYF
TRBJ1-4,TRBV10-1,CASSEVPGGREKLFF
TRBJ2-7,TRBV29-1,CSVETGTAYEQYF
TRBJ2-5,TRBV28,CASRPALKGQGAEETQYF
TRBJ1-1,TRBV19,CASSRDGNTEAFF
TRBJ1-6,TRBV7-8,CASSPGISSYNSPLHF
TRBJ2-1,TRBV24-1,CATSDSRTGRPYNEQFF
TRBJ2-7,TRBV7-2,CASSATGSSYEQYF
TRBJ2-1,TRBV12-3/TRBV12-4,CASSPTWNEQFF
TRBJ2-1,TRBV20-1,CSALLALSYNEQFF
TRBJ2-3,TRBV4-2,CASSLYLRDPQYF
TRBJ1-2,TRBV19,CASSNGSFYGYTF
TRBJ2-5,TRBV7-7,CASSFGTPEETQYF
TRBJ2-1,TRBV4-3,CASSQGGPSGQFF
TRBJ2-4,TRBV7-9,CASSLRGDQNIQYF
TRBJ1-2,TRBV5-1,CASSGGLLEGYTF
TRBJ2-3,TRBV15,CATSREAGGPDTQYF
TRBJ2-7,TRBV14,CASSQGAHLYEQYF
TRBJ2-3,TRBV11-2,CASSFSLAFNTDTQYF
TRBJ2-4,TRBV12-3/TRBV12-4,CASSERIAKNIQYF
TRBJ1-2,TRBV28,CASSHRQGEIYGYTF
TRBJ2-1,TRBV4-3,CASSQAPGTGFYNEQFF
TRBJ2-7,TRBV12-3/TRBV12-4,CASTPPGQSYEQYF
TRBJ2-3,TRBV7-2,CASSYPQGLSSGGARDTQYF
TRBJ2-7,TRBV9,CASGVLEGASEQYF
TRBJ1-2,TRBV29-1,CSVDRDRANYGYTF
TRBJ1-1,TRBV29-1,CSVVGLGGRANTEAFF
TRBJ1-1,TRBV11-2,CASSLPGQGGWTEAFF
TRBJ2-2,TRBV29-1,CSVDGVVMGELFF
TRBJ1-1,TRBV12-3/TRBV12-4,CASSLQRGTEAFF
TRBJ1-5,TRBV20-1,CSAREGDQPQHF
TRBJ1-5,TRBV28,CASSFWQIGQPQHF
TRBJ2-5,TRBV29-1,CSIDRGQSAETQYF
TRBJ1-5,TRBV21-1,CASLPGRSDSNQPQHF
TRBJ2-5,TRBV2,CASGQYAYQETQYF
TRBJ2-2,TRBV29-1,CSVNFPSGTGYANTGELFF
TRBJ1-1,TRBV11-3,CASRGGGEAFF